This T cell receptor beta chain is from a study of T cells in Graves' hyperthyroidism and ophthalmopathy. A 10 ml volume of fresh peripheral blood provided the PBMCs. RNA transcripts provided the source from which TCR beta CDR3 regions were amplified. HTBI primers drove first-round RT-PCR of the TCR CDR3. TCRdb re-analysed the multiplex PCR reads in MiXCR, keeping a single row per CDR3 protein. In the table there are hundreds of thousands of distinct CDR3 sequences, around 15% of which are singletons. This clonotype was seen only a few times. Its antigen is currently unknown. Germline CDR1 reads SGHRS; CDR2 reads YFSETQ. V dropped 7 bases and J dropped 6; count of bases not matched to a gene: 16. CDR3 length: 15 amino acids. The study's findings and limits: Most expanded thyroid clonotypes above 0.001 recurred in blood.

The sequence was obtained from a woman in her fifties or sixties with Graves' ophthalmopathy. This sequence joins TRBV5-1 and TRBJ2-7; 7 bases map to TRBD2. Source material: blood. CDR3 nucleotide sequence: TGCGCCAGCGCCCAGCGGGACCCCATTAACGGCGAGCAGTACTTC. Translated, it gives CASAQRDPINGEQYF.